This TCR beta chain was captured by sequencing in a study of Graves' ophthalmopathy and Graves' hyperthyroidism. Study observations and caveats: The model predicted ophthalmopathy progression with roughly 70% sensitivity and around 74% specificity.

Researchers took RNA transcripts and amplified TCR beta CDR3 regions from them. The first round was an RT-PCR with HTBI primers, and the second round was a multiplex PCR. MiXCR, run by TCRdb on the multiplex PCR reads, gives a single entry per CDR3 protein. The table shows 360,000 or so distinct CDR3 sequences, with about 18% occurring only once. Germline CDR1 reads MDHEN; CDR2 reads SYDVKM. The ends were cut back, 4 bases at V and 4 bases at J, with 11 bases in the middle. The CDR3 totals 14 residues. This clonotype occurred many times. What it recognizes is unknown. Other autoimmune diseases, uncontrolled infections, pregnancy or lactation led to the exclusion of patients.

The source of this sequence is a woman aged 18-29 years with Graves' ophthalmopathy. Source material: peripheral blood. This chain links TRBV28 with TRBJ1-5; D may be TRBD1 (6 bases). The CDR3: CASSYRDWNQPQHF. CDR3 nucleotide sequence: TGTGCCAGCAGTTACAGGGATTGGAATCAGCCCCAGCATTTT.